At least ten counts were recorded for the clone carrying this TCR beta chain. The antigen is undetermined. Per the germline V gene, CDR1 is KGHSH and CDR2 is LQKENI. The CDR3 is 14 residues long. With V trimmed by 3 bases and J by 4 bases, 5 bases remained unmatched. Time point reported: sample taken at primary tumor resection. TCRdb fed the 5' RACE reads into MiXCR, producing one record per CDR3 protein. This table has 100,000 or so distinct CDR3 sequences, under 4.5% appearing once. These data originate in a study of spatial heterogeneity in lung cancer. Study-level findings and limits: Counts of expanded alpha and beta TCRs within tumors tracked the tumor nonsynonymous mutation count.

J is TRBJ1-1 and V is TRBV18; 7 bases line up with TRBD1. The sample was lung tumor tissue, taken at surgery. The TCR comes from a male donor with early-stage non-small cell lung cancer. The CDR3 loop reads CASSPDRAGTEAFF. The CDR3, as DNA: TGTGCCAGCTCACCCGACAGGGCGGGCACTGAAGCTTTCTTT.